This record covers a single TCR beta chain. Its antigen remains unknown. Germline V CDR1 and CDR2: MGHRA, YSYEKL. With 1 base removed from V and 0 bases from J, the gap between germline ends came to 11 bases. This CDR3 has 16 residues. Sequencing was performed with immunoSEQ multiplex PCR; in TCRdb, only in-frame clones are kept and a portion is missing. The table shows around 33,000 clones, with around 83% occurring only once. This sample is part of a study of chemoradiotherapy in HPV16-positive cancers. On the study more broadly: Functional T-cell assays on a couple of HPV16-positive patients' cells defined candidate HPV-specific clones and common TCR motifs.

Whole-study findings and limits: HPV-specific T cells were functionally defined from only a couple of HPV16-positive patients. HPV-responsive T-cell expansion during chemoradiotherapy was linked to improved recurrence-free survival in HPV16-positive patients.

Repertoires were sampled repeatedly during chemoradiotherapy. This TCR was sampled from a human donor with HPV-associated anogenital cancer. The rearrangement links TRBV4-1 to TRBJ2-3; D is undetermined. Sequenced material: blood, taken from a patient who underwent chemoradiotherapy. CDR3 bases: TGCGCCAGCAGCCAAGGGCTGACTCGTAGCACAGATACGCAGTATTTT. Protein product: CASSQGLTRSTDTQYF.